This T cell receptor (beta chain) is from a study of stem cell transplantation in POMP-related autoinflammatory disease. This clone came up a few times. Measured with immunoSEQ multiplex PCR; TCRdb has only the in-frame clones, and not every one. The sample contains roughly 32,000 clones, almost 90% of which appear only once. The material sequenced was CD4+ T cells from PBMCs, taken before stem cell transplantation. The receptor was isolated from a human donor with POMP-related autoinflammation and immune dysregulation (PRAID).

The CDR3 loop reads CASYPQGAYGYTF. The DNA for the CDR3 is TGTGCCAGCTACCCTCAGGGGGCCTATGGCTACACCTTC. The chain carries TRBV2 and TRBJ1-2; 8 positions agree with TRBD1. The length of the CDR3 is 13 residues. V lost 8 bases and J lost 4; bases outside the gene matches: 6. Germline-derived CDR1 and CDR2 are SNHLY and FYNNEI.